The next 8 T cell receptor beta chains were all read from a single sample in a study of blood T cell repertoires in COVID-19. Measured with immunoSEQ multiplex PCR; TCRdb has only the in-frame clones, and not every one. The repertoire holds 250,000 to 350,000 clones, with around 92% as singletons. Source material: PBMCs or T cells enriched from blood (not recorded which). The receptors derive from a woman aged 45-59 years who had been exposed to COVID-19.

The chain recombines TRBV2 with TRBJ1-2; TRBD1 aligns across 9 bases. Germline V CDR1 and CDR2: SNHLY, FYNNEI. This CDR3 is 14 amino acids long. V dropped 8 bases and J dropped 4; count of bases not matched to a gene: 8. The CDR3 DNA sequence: TGTGCCAGCGGGACAGGGATGACTGCCTATGGCTACACCTTC. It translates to CASGTGMTAYGYTF.

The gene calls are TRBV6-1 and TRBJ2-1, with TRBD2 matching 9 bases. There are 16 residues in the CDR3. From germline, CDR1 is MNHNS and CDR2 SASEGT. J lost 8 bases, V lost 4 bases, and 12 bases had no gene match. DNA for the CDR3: TGTGCCAGCAGTGTTTTTGGCGGGGGGGCTACGGATGAGCAGTTCTTC. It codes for CASSVFGGGATDEQFF.

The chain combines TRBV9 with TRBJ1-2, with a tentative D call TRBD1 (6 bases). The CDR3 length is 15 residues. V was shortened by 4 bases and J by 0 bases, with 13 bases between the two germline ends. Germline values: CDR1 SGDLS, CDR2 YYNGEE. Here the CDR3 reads CASSPGQPTNYGYTF. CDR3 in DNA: TGTGCCAGCAGCCCAGGACAGCCTACTAACTATGGCTACACCTTC.

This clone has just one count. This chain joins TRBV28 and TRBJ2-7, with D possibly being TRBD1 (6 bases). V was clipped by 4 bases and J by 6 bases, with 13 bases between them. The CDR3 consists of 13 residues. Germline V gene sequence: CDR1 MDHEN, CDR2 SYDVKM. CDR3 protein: CASSSAGAPEQYF. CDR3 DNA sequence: TGTGCCAGCAGTTCCGCAGGGGCCCCCGAGCAGTACTTC.

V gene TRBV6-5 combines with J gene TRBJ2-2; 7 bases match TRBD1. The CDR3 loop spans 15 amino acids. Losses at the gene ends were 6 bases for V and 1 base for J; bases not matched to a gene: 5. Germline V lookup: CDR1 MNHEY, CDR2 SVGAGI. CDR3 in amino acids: CASRRGQENTGELFF. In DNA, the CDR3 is TGTGCCAGCAGGAGGGGGCAGGAGAACACCGGGGAGCTGTTTTTT.

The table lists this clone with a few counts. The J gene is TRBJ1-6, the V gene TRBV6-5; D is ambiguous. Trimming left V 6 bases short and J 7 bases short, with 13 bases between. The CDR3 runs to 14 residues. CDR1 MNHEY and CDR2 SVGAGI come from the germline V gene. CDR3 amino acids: CASSGWTGNSPLHF. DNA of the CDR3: TGTGCCAGCAGCGGTTGGACGGGGAATTCACCCCTCCACTTT.

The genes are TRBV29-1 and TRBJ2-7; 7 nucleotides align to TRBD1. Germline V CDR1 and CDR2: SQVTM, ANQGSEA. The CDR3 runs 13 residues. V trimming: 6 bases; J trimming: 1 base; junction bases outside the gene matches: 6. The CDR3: CSVYRDRSYEQYF. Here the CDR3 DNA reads TGCAGCGTGTACCGGGACAGATCCTACGAGCAGTACTTC.

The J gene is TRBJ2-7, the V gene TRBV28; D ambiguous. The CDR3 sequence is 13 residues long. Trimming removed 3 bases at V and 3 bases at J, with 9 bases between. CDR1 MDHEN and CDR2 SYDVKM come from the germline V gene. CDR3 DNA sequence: TGTGCCAGCAGTTTTACGGGTAACTACGAGCAGTACTTC. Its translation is CASSFTGNYEQYF.